Shown below are 17 T cell receptor beta chains from a single sample sequenced in a study of graft-versus-host responses after intestinal transplantation. Their target antigens are unknown. Profiling relied on immunoSEQ multiplex PCR, and the TCRdb table lists in-frame clones only, not all of them. This table has roughly 120,000 clones, just over 90% appearing once. The sample was unstimulated CD4+ T cells sorted from spleen or lymph node cells, taken before intestinal transplant. Receptor source: a human donor who received an intestinal transplant.

V gene TRBV30 combines with J gene TRBJ1-4, with D uncertain. CDR3 size: 14 residues. V dropped 2 bases and J dropped 3 bases, with 10 bases sitting between them. The germline gives CDR1 GTSNPN, CDR2 SVGIG (reference sequence). CDR3 nucleotides: TGTGCCTGGAGTCAACGGACTCCTAATGAAAAACTGTTTTTT. It yields the protein CAWSQRTPNEKLFF.

Only one count was recorded for this clone. The chain uses TRBV19 and TRBJ2-1, with 7 bases that match TRBD1. Germline-derived CDR1 and CDR2 are LNHDA and SQIVND (reference sequence). V lost 7 bases, J lost 5 bases, and 11 bases stayed unmatched. The CDR3 contains 15 residues. The CDR3 reads CASKWVDRRDNEQFF. DNA for the CDR3: TGTGCCAGTAAATGGGTGGACAGGCGCGACAATGAGCAGTTCTTC.

The chain links TRBV27 to TRBJ2-7, with a tentative D call TRBD1 (6 bases). Trimming took 7 bases from V and 0 from J, leaving 13 bases between them. The CDR3 is 14 amino acids. The germline V gene encodes CDR1 MNHEY and CDR2 SMNVEV (reference sequence). CDR3 protein: CASTPGTSSYEQYF. The CDR3 DNA is TGTGCCAGCACCCCCGGGACAAGCTCCTACGAGCAGTACTTC.

V is TRBV7-2 and J is TRBJ2-5, with 8 bases identical to TRBD2. Germline V gene lookup returns CDR1 SGHTA and CDR2 FQGNSA. This CDR3 is 14 amino acids long. V shed 3 bases and J 3 bases; nucleotides not matched to a gene: 3. The CDR3, as DNA: TGTGCCAGCAGCTTGACTAGCGCTAAAGAGACCCAGTACTTC. Its protein is CASSLTSAKETQYF.

The chain is built from TRBV19 and TRBJ1-5; unclear D gene. Germline values: CDR1 LNHDA, CDR2 SQIVND (reference sequence). V was shortened by 3 bases and J by 0 bases, with 3 bases between the two germline ends. The CDR3 has 13 residues. CDR3 residues: CASSMSSNQPQHF. The CDR3, as DNA: TGTGCCAGTAGTATGAGTAGCAATCAGCCCCAGCATTTT.

This chain links TRBV6-1 with TRBJ1-3, with D uncertain. The germline V and J ends were trimmed by 10 bases and 6 bases, with 16 bases remaining between them. Germline V gene sequence: CDR1 MNHNS, CDR2 SASEGT. CDR3 length: 13 residues. The DNA of the CDR3 is TGTGCCATCACCGAGGGTTGGGAAAACACCATATATTTT. This translates into CAITEGWENTIYF.

The chain combines TRBV7-6 with TRBJ2-7, with D maybe TRBD1 (5 bases). Germline V gene data show CDR1 as SGHVS and CDR2 as FNYEAQ. The CDR3 runs 13 residues. V shed 3 bases and J shed 3 bases, with 9 bases lying between them. The CDR3 loop reads CASSLGPVYEQYF. As DNA, the CDR3 is TGTGCCAGCAGCTTGGGGCCAGTCTACGAGCAGTACTTC. Full variable domain (rest looked up from reference TRBV7-6 and TRBJ2-7): GAGVSQSPRYKVTKRGQDVALRCDPISGHVSLYWYRQALGQGPEFLTYFNYEAQQDKSGLPNDRFSAERPEGSISTLTIQRTEQRDSAMYRCASSLGPVYEQYFGPGTRLTVT.

V usage is TRBV6-4 and J usage is TRBJ2-1; TRBD1 might be the D (6 bases). Germline CDR1 reads MRHNA; CDR2 reads SNTAGT. This CDR3 contains 17 residues. Between the trimmed V and J ends, which lost 6 bases and 0 bases, there was a span of 18 bases. The CDR3 coding sequence is TGTGCCAGCAGCGAACAGGGCCGCCCCACCTCCTACAATGAGCAGTTCTTC. This gives the protein CASSEQGRPTSYNEQFF.

This chain's CDR3 is CASSPNTPDSPLHF. Written as DNA, the CDR3 is TGTGCCAGCTCACCGAATACCCCAGATTCACCCCTCCACTTT. This rearrangement joins TRBV18 to TRBJ1-6, with D uncertain. Germline assignment: CDR1 KGHSH and CDR2 LQKENI. The CDR3 runs to 14 residues. V gave up 3 bases and J gave up 8 bases, with 11 bases separating them.

This chain uses TRBV2 with TRBJ1-2; 9 bases line up with TRBD1. The CDR3 covers 13 residues. Trimming at V came to 3 bases and at J to 8 bases, leaving 4 bases not matched to a gene. CDR1 is SNHLY, CDR2 FYNNEI, per germline. CDR3 DNA: TGTGCCAGCAGTGACGGGGACAGGGTCGGCTACACCTTC. It is translated as CASSDGDRVGYTF.

Only one count was recorded for this clone. The chain links TRBV18 to TRBJ2-3, with D possibly being TRBD2 (6 bases). V was clipped by 0 bases and J by 3 bases, with 7 bases between them. CDR1 and CDR2 from the germline V gene are KGHSH and LQKENI. CDR3 size: 14 residues. CDR3 loop: CASSPPLATDTQYF. CDR3 nucleotide sequence: TGTGCCAGCTCACCACCCCTAGCGACAGATACGCAGTATTTT.

J is TRBJ2-7 and V is TRBV5-1; 9 bases are a match to TRBD2. CDR3 length equals 16 residues. The germline gives CDR1 SGHRS, CDR2 YFSETQ. Trimming removed 0 bases from V and 6 bases from J; junction bases left unmatched: 10. This CDR3 reads CASSLEGSGSSSEQYF. The CDR3 nucleotides are TGCGCCAGCAGCTTGGAGGGTAGCGGGAGTTCATCCGAGCAGTACTTC. Full variable domain (rest looked up from reference TRBV5-1 and TRBJ2-7): KAGVTQTPRYLIKTRGQQVTLSCSPISGHRSVSWYQQTPGQGLQFLFEYFSETQRNKGNFPGRFSGRQFSNSRSEMNVSTLELGDSALYLCASSLEGSGSSSEQYFGPGTRLTVT.

The V call is TRBV5-4, the J call TRBJ2-1; 11 nucleotides align to TRBD2. The V and J ends lost 1 base and 4 bases, in that order; junction bases with no gene match: 1. The germline gives CDR1 SGHNT, CDR2 YYREEE (reference sequence). This CDR3 region has 15 residues. CDR3 in DNA: TGTGCCAGCAGCTTGACTAGCGGGAGTTACAATGAGCAGTTCTTC. Translating it yields CASSLTSGSYNEQFF.

The CDR3 reads CASSLTANYGYTF. In DNA, the CDR3 is TGTGCCAGCAGCTTGACAGCTAACTATGGCTACACCTTC. This chain joins TRBV7-2 and TRBJ1-2, with a tentative D call TRBD1 (5 bases). This CDR3 has 13 residues. The V and J ends lost 3 bases and 0 bases respectively, with 5 bases between them. Germline values: CDR1 SGHTA, CDR2 FQGNSA.

The chain recombines TRBV5-6 with TRBJ2-5; weak D call: TRBD1 (6 bases). Trimming pared 1 base from V and 4 bases from J, leaving 20 bases between. The CDR3 is 17 residues long. Germline values: CDR1 SGHDT, CDR2 YYEEEE. CDR3 DNA: TGTGCCAGCAGCTTGTTGTCCAGGGCAGGGGTTTTAGAGACCCAGTACTTC. It yields the protein CASSLLSRAGVLETQYF.

The chain couples TRBV5-8 to TRBJ1-2; a weak D match, TRBD1 (5 bases). The CDR3 has 14 residues. Germline lookup yields CDR1 SGHTS and CDR2 YDEGEE. The germline V and J ends were trimmed by 5 bases and 0 bases, with 11 bases remaining between them. The CDR3 DNA follows: TGTGCCAGCAGTTTGACAGCAACTAACTATGGCTACACCTTC. This codes for CASSLTATNYGYTF.

This clone was recorded once. The chain is built from TRBV19 and TRBJ1-2, with D possibly TRBD1 on 6 matching bases. The CDR3 runs to 19 residues. Germline values: CDR1 LNHDA, CDR2 SQIVND (reference sequence). Trimming shortened V by 5 bases and J by 4 bases, and 29 bases separated the two germline ends. The CDR3 sequence is CASSPTLGSEQQGRYGYTF. The CDR3 DNA sequence: TGTGCCAGTAGTCCGACGCTTGGCTCCGAGCAACAGGGCCGCTATGGCTACACCTTC.